The entry below gives a single T cell receptor (beta chain) sequence along with its context. The data were obtained in a study of blood T cell repertoires in COVID-19. Authors' data handling: Quantification of nucleated cells was approximated via reference gene primer amplification. This table comes from immunoSEQ multiplex PCR, and its TCRdb copy is limited to in-frame clones, with some not included. D and trimming were read from the DNA, whereas the V and J calls and clone size are those reported in that table. This repertoire shows some 180,000 clones, more than 65% found once; its top ten account for about a tenth. The J segment lost 2 bases and the V segment lost 6 bases, leaving 6 bases of the junction unmatched. The CDR3 spans 15 residues. Germline V lookup: CDR1 SNHLY, CDR2 FYNNEI.

This TCR was sampled from a man aged 65 to 85 with active or convalescent COVID-19. The chain links TRBV2 to TRBJ1-5, with 8 positions matching TRBD1. Sample: peripheral blood. As DNA, the CDR3 is TGTGCCAGCAGGAGGGAGGGACAGGGCAATCAGCCCCAGCATTTT. It yields the protein CASRREGQGNQPQHF.